This record concerns one T cell receptor (beta chain) sequence. Using immunoSEQ multiplex PCR, the repertoire was profiled, and TCRdb retains in-frame clones only, with some absent. Of a few hundred thousand clones in the sample, approximately 85% were seen once. This record belongs to a study of blood T cell repertoires in COVID-19. Participants were aged roughly 18 to 90 years, lived in around 22 US areas, and enrolled virtually. The germline V gene has CDR1 LNHDA and CDR2 SQIVND (reference sequence). Losses at the gene ends were 5 bases for V and 6 bases for J; bases not matched to a gene: 2. The CDR3 length is 14 residues.

This clonotype was sampled from a woman aged 45-65 years who had recovered from COVID-19. V gene TRBV19 combines with J gene TRBJ1-6; 9 nucleotides line up with TRBD1. The specimen sequenced was PBMCs or T cells enriched from blood (not recorded which). The CDR3 is CASSGDRVNSPLHF. The DNA for the CDR3 is TGTGCCAGTAGTGGGGACAGGGTTAATTCACCCCTCCACTTT.